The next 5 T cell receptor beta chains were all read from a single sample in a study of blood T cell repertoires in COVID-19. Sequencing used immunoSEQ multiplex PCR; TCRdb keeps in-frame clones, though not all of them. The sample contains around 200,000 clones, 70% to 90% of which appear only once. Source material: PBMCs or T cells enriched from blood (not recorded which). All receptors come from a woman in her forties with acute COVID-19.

The CDR3 DNA sequence: TGTGCCAGCAGTTCTAGCGGAAACACAGATACGCAGTATTTT. This translates into CASSSSGNTDTQYF. This chain connects TRBV7-2 to TRBJ2-3, with TRBD2 matching 7 bases. Germline assignment: CDR1 SGHTA and CDR2 FQGNSA. The V gene end was trimmed by 6 bases and the J gene end by 2 bases; junction bases not matched to a gene: 5. The CDR3 runs 14 residues.

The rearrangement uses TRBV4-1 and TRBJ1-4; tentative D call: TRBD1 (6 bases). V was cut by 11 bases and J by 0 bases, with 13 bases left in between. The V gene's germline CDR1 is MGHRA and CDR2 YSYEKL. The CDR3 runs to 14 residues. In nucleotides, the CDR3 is TGCGCCGTAGGACAGACAGCAACTAATGAAAAACTGTTTTTT. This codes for CAVGQTATNEKLFF.

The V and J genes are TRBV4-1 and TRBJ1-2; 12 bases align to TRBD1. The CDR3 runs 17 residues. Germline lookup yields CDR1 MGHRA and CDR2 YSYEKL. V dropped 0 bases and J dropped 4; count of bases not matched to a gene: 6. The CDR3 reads CASSQEGTGGAGYGYTF. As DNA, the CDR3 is TGCGCCAGCAGCCAAGAAGGGACAGGGGGCGCCGGCTATGGCTACACCTTC.

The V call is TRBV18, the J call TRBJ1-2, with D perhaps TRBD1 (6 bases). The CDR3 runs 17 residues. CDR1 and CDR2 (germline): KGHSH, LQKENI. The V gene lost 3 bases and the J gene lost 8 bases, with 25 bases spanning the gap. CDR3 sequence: CASSPRWIEGGSNGYTF. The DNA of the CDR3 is TGTGCCAGCTCACCCCGGTGGATTGAAGGGGGAAGTAACGGCTACACCTTC.

The DNA of the CDR3 is TGTGCCAGCAGCTTACTCCCTAGGACAGGGACACACCAGCCCCAGCATTTT. Encoded protein: CASSLLPRTGTHQPQHF. The V gene is TRBV7-8, the J gene TRBJ1-5, with 8 positions matching TRBD1. The germline V gene encodes CDR1 SGHVS and CDR2 FQNEAQ. Trimming took 2 bases from V and 7 from J; bases not matched to a gene: 13. The CDR3 is 17 residues long.